The 2 T cell receptor beta chains in this list originate from one sample, sequenced in a study of cytomegalovirus exposure and HLA in healthy donors. Primers for the PCR totalled 60 Vbeta and 13 Jbeta. Sequenced by immunoSEQ multiplex PCR; TCRdb stores in-frame clones only, minus some. This sample has approximately 260,000 clones, with almost 85% found just once. The sample taken for sequencing was PBMCs. These receptors came from a woman aged 40 to 55 in good health and CMV-seropositive.

The genes are TRBV20-1 and TRBJ1-1, with D tentatively TRBD1 (6 bases). CDR1 DFQATT and CDR2 SNEGSKA come from the germline V gene (reference sequence). CDR3 length: 11 residues. CDR3 bases: TGCAGGTCGGACAGAAACACTGAAGCTTTCTTT. Translated, it gives CRSDRNTEAFF.

At least ten counts were recorded for this clone. The V call is TRBV28, the J call TRBJ1-2; 7 bases align to TRBD1. This CDR3 contains 15 residues. Germline CDR1 reads MDHEN; CDR2 reads SYDVKM. V lost 2 bases, J lost 4 bases, and 7 bases stayed unmatched. This CDR3 is CASSLPMGQPYGYTF. CDR3 bases: TGTGCCAGCAGTTTACCGATGGGACAGCCCTATGGCTACACCTTC.